Listed here are 24 T cell receptor beta chains from one sample, sequenced in a study of cytomegalovirus exposure and HLA in healthy donors. Sequencing was performed with immunoSEQ multiplex PCR; in TCRdb, only in-frame clones are kept and a portion is missing. The sample has some 56,000 clones, about 92% seen once. Sample: PBMCs. The receptors originated from a man aged 18 to 30 in good health and CMV-seronegative.

The V gene is TRBV7-9, the J gene TRBJ1-3; perhaps TRBD1 as D (5 bases). CDR1 and CDR2 (germline): SEHNR, FQNEAQ (reference sequence). V gave up 1 base and J gave up 5 bases, with 9 bases separating them. The CDR3 is 14 residues long. CDR3 residues: CASSLGAGRNTIYF. The CDR3 bases are TGTGCCAGCAGCTTAGGAGCAGGGCGAAACACCATATATTTT.

V usage is TRBV6-4 and J usage is TRBJ2-5; 10 bases line up with TRBD2. This CDR3 region has 18 residues. Germline CDR1 and CDR2: MRHNA and SNTAGT. V lost 0 bases, J lost 6 bases, and 13 bases stayed unmatched. CDR3 sequence (DNA): TGTGCCAGCAGTGACTCTCTAGCGGGAGCTTTACCGGGGAAGACCCAGTACTTC. Protein sequence: CASSDSLAGALPGKTQYF.

The chain combines TRBV9 with TRBJ1-5, with unresolved D. Germline assignment: CDR1 SGDLS and CDR2 YYNGEE. CDR3 size: 15 residues. Trimming removed 3 bases from V and 2 bases from J, with 12 bases in between. CDR3 sequence: CASSGGREGNQPQHF. The CDR3, as DNA: TGTGCCAGCAGCGGCGGTCGGGAGGGCAATCAGCCCCAGCATTTT.

This clone was counted a single time. The rearrangement joins TRBV7-3 to TRBJ2-1; the match to TRBD2 covers 9 bases. CDR3 length equals 18 residues. After removal of 1 base from V and 0 bases from J, the junction contained 7 bases not matched to a gene. Per germline, CDR1 SGHTA and CDR2 FQGTGA. The CDR3 DNA reads as TGTGCCAGCAGCTTAAGTCTAGCGGGGCCTAGCTCCTACAATGAGCAGTTCTTC. Residues: CASSLSLAGPSSYNEQFF.

V and J are TRBV6-5 and TRBJ1-1, with 7 bases lining up with TRBD1. This CDR3 is built from 13 residues. From germline, CDR1 is MNHEY and CDR2 SVGAGI. With 5 bases clipped from V and 5 bases from J, the junction kept 5 bases outside the gene matches. CDR3 nucleotides: TGTGCCAGCAGTGACAGGGCGTATACTGAAGCTTTCTTT. This codes for CASSDRAYTEAFF.

The chain links TRBV19 to TRBJ2-6; no clear D gene. Germline-derived CDR1 and CDR2 are LNHDA and SQIVND (reference sequence). Trimming removed 5 bases at V and 0 bases at J, with 8 bases between. The CDR3 spans 15 residues. Here the CDR3 reads CASSRSLSGANVLTF. CDR3 in DNA: TGTGCCAGTAGTCGGAGCCTCTCTGGGGCCAACGTCCTGACTTTC. The complete variable domain, with remaining parts taken from reference TRBV19 and TRBJ2-6, reads DGGITQSPKYLFRKEGQNVTLSCEQNLNHDAMYWYRQDPGQGLRLIYYSQIVNDFQKGDIAEGYSVSREKKESFPLTVTSAQKNPTAFYLCASSRSLSGANVLTFGAGSRLTVL.

The J gene is TRBJ2-1, the V gene TRBV7-6, with unresolved D. With 7 bases removed from V and 0 bases from J, the gap between germline ends came to 13 bases. CDR3 length: 15 residues. The germline V gene has CDR1 SGHVS and CDR2 FNYEAQ. The CDR3 coding sequence is TGTGCCAGCATAGTTCGCGCTGACTCCTACAATGAGCAGTTCTTC. Amino acid sequence: CASIVRADSYNEQFF.

The count of this clone is one. This chain uses TRBV13 with TRBJ2-7; maybe TRBD2 (6 bases). Germline V gives CDR1 PRHDT, CDR2 FYEKMQ (reference sequence). The V end lost 5 bases, the J end lost 7 bases, and 18 bases lay between the germline ends. This CDR3 is built from 14 residues. CDR3 sequence: CASSHSREFVEQYF. The DNA of the CDR3 is TGTGCCAGCAGCCACAGCCGGGAGTTTGTGGAGCAGTACTTC.

V and J are TRBV6-6 and TRBJ1-3; D is unclear. Germline CDR1 is MNHNY and CDR2 is SVGAGI (reference sequence). The CDR3 is 13 amino acids. V was cut by 6 bases and J by 0 bases, with 6 bases left in between. As DNA, the CDR3 is TGTGCCAGCAGGCCCTACTCTGGAAACACCATATATTTT. Translated: CASRPYSGNTIYF.

The J gene is TRBJ2-1, the V gene TRBV7-8, with a possible D match to TRBD1 (5 bases). V gave up 5 bases and J gave up 8 bases, with 13 bases separating them. This CDR3 contains 13 residues. Germline assignment: CDR1 SGHVS and CDR2 FQNEAQ. CDR3 loop: CASSQSGSHEQFF. DNA for the CDR3: TGTGCCAGCAGCCAGTCAGGGTCCCATGAGCAGTTCTTC.

This chain connects TRBV28 to TRBJ1-2, with unresolved D. CDR1 is MDHEN and CDR2 is SYDVKM in the germline V gene. The CDR3 length is 12 residues. Trimming pared 6 bases from V and 4 bases from J, leaving 9 bases between. The CDR3 DNA reads as TGTGCCAGCAGACAAGAAAGCTATGGCTACACCTTC. It specifies CASRQESYGYTF.

This clone has a single count. The chain carries TRBV28 and TRBJ2-7, with 16 bases identical to TRBD2. J gave up 2 bases and V 4 bases, and 11 bases lay outside the gene matches. The CDR3 contains 19 residues. Germline V lookup: CDR1 MDHEN, CDR2 SYDVKM. The CDR3 spells CASSSGTSGRAVRAYEQYF. Written as DNA, the CDR3 is TGTGCCAGCAGTTCCGGGACTAGCGGGAGGGCCGTCCGTGCCTACGAGCAGTACTTC.

CDR3 protein: CASRILAGAYNEQFF. Written as DNA, the CDR3 is TGTGCCAGCAGGATCCTAGCGGGGGCCTACAATGAGCAGTTCTTC. The chain couples TRBV28 to TRBJ2-1; 10 bases match TRBD2. Unmatched junction bases numbered 4, after V lost 6 bases and J lost 2 bases. CDR1 is MDHEN, CDR2 SYDVKM, per germline. The CDR3 has 15 residues. The full variable domain, its missing parts supplied by reference TRBV28 and TRBJ2-1, is DVKVTQSSRYLVKRTGEKVFLECVQDMDHENMFWYRQDPGLGLRLIYFSYDVKMKEKGDIPEGYSVSREKKERFSLILESASTNQTSMYLCASRILAGAYNEQFFGPGTRLTVL.

V and J are TRBV11-1 and TRBJ1-2; D is possibly TRBD1 (5 bases). V gave up 1 base and J gave up 2 bases, with 20 bases separating them. Germline values: CDR1 SGHAT, CDR2 FQDESV (reference sequence). The CDR3 runs to 18 residues. CDR3 in amino acids: CASSLEGWGGKQNYGYTF. The CDR3 region has the DNA TGTGCCAGCAGCTTAGAAGGGTGGGGGGGGAAACAGAACTATGGCTACACCTTC.

The J gene is TRBJ2-7, the V gene TRBV27; TRBD2 aligns across 10 bases. Germline CDR1 reads MNHEY; CDR2 reads SMNVEV (reference sequence). This CDR3 has 16 amino acids. V shed 0 bases, J shed 2 bases, and the junction held 4 bases outside the gene matches. The CDR3 DNA sequence: TGTGCCAGCAGTTTATCTAGCGGGAGGCTCGCCTACGAGCAGTACTTC. It encodes CASSLSSGRLAYEQYF.

The gene calls are TRBV5-6 and TRBJ1-5, with a tentative D call TRBD1 (6 bases). Germline CDR1 SGHDT, CDR2 YYEEEE. The CDR3 is made up of 15 amino acids. V was cut by 4 bases and J by 7 bases, with 18 bases left in between. This chain's CDR3 is CASSASGGMVQPQHF. For the CDR3, the DNA is TGTGCCAGCAGCGCCTCGGGGGGCATGGTACAGCCCCAGCATTTT.

This rearrangement joins TRBV7-9 to TRBJ2-1, with 11 bases lining up with TRBD2. The V segment lost 3 bases and the J segment 8 bases; nucleotides outside the gene matches: 6. The CDR3 covers 15 residues. CDR1 and CDR2 from the germline V gene are SEHNR and FQNEAQ (reference sequence). The CDR3: CASSFYLAGGHEQFF. Here the CDR3 DNA reads TGTGCCAGCAGCTTTTATCTAGCGGGAGGTCATGAGCAGTTCTTC.

The chain is built from TRBV7-2 and TRBJ2-3; D not resolved. This CDR3 spans 15 amino acids. Trimming left V 5 bases short and J 0 bases short, with 12 bases between. The germline V gene has CDR1 SGHTA and CDR2 FQGNSA. CDR3 DNA sequence: TGTGCCAGCAGCGTCTCCATCGAGAGCACAGATACGCAGTATTTT. Translating it yields CASSVSIESTDTQYF.

The chain has TRBV28 and TRBJ2-7, with D perhaps matching TRBD1 (5 bases). The CDR3 is 11 amino acids. V was clipped by 7 bases and J by 5 bases, with 9 bases between them. Per the germline V gene, CDR1 is MDHEN and CDR2 is SYDVKM. CDR3 nucleotides: TGTGCCAGCACATGGGGCCACGAGCAGTACTTC. Protein sequence: CASTWGHEQYF.

The chain is built from TRBV28 and TRBJ2-7; D may be TRBD2 (7 bases). The CDR3 runs 15 residues. CDR1 is MDHEN, CDR2 SYDVKM, per germline. The V and J ends lost 3 bases and 2 bases respectively, with 14 bases between them. CDR3 loop: CASSFIGGGAYEQYF. The CDR3 DNA follows: TGTGCCAGCAGTTTCATAGGGGGAGGGGCCTACGAGCAGTACTTC.

The chain is built from TRBV7-9 and TRBJ1-5, with D perhaps TRBD1 (5 bases). This CDR3 has 16 amino acids. V lost 1 base, J lost 1 base, and 11 bases lay in between. Germline V gives CDR1 SEHNR, CDR2 FQNEAQ (reference sequence). The DNA for the CDR3 is TGTGCCAGCAGCTTAGAGTTCCGGGGGAGCAATCAGCCCCAGCATTTT. Translating gives CASSLEFRGSNQPQHF.

The chain joins TRBV2 to TRBJ1-1; tentative D call: TRBD1 (5 bases). The CDR3 loop spans 12 amino acids. V dropped 2 bases and J dropped 10 bases, with 11 bases sitting between them. The germline V gene encodes CDR1 SNHLY and CDR2 FYNNEI. The CDR3 loop is CASSEIGGGAFF. The DNA of the CDR3 is TGTGCCAGCAGTGAAATCGGCGGGGGAGCTTTCTTT.

The rearrangement uses TRBV12-5 and TRBJ2-3; the match to TRBD1 covers 9 bases. The J segment lost 4 bases and the V segment lost 2 bases, leaving 1 base of the junction unmatched. This CDR3 is built from 14 residues. Germline values: CDR1 LGHNT, CDR2 FRNRAP. The CDR3 DNA follows: TGTGCTAGTGGTTTGTGGGACAGGGCAGATACGCAGTATTTT. Protein: CASGLWDRADTQYF.

The rearrangement joins TRBV19 to TRBJ2-5; D is uncertain. The CDR3 is 14 residues long. The germline CDR1 and CDR2 sequences are LNHDA and SQIVND (reference sequence). Trimming shortened V by 1 base and J by 5 bases, and 11 bases separated the two germline ends. The CDR3 loop is CASSIGPESETQYF. The DNA for the CDR3 is TGTGCCAGTAGTATAGGTCCCGAGTCGGAGACCCAGTACTTC.